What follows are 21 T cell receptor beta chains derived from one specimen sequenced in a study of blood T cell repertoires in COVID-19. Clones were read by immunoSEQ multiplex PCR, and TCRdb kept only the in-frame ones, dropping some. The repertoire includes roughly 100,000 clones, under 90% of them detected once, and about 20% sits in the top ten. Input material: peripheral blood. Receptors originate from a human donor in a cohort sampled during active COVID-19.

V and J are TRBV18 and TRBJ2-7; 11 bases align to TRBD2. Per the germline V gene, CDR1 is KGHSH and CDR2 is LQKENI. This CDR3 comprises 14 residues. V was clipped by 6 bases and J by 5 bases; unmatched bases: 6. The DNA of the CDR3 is TGTGCCAGCTCGCGACTAGCGGGAAGGAACGAGCAGTACTTC. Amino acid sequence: CASSRLAGRNEQYF. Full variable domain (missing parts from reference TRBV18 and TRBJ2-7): NAGVMQNPRHLVRRRGQEARLRCSPMKGHSHVYWYRQLPEEGLKFMVYLQKENIIDESGMPKERFSAEFPKEGPSILRIQQVVRGDSAAYFCASSRLAGRNEQYFGPGTRLTVT.

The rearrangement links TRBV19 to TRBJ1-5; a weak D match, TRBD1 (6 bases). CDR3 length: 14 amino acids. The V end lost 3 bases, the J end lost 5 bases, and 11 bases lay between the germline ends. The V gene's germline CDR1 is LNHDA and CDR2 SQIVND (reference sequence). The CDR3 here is CASSIGQPYQPQHF. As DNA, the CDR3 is TGTGCCAGTAGTATCGGACAGCCCTATCAGCCCCAGCATTTT.

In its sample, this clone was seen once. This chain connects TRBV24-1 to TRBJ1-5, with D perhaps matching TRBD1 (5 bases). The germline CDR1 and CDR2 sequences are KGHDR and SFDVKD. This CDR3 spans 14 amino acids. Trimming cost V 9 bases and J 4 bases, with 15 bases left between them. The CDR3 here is CATSDGGRNQPQHF. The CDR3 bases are TGTGCCACCTCTGACGGGGGTCGTAATCAGCCCCAGCATTTT.

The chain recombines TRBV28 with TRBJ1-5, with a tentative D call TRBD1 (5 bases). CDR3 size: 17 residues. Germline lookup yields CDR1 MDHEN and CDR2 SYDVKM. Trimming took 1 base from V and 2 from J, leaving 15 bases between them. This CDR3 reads CASSLSPGEGRNQPQHF. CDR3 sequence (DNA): TGTGCCAGCAGTTTATCTCCGGGGGAGGGACGCAATCAGCCCCAGCATTTT. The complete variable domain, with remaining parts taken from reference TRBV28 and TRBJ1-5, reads DVKVTQSSRYLVKRTGEKVFLECVQDMDHENMFWYRQDPGLGLRLIYFSYDVKMKEKGDIPEGYSVSREKKERFSLILESASTNQTSMYLCASSLSPGEGRNQPQHFGDGTRLSIL.

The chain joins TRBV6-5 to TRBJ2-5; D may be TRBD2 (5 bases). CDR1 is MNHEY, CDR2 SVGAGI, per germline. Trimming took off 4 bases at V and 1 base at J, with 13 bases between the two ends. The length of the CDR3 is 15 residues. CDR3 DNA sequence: TGTGCCAGCAGTTCATCCGGGATTGCCCAAGAGACCCAGTACTTC. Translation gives CASSSSGIAQETQYF.

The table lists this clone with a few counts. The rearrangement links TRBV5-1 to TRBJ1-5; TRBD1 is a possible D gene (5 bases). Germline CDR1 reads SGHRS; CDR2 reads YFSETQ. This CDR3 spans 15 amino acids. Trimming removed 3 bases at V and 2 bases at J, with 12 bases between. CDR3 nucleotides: TGCGCCAGCAGCTACTTGGGGGGAGGCAATCAGCCCCAGCATTTT. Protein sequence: CASSYLGGGNQPQHF. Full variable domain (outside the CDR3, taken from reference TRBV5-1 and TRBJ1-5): KAGVTQTPRYLIKTRGQQVTLSCSPISGHRSVSWYQQTPGQGLQFLFEYFSETQRNKGNFPGRFSGRQFSNSRSEMNVSTLELGDSALYLCASSYLGGGNQPQHFGDGTRLSIL.

The CDR3 nucleotides are TGTGCCAGCAGTTTCTACAGGGACGAAGCTTTCTTT. As protein: CASSFYRDEAFF. The chain recombines TRBV28 with TRBJ1-1; a weak D match, TRBD1 (6 bases). V lost 3 bases to trimming and J lost 8 bases, with 10 bases between them. Germline loops: CDR1 MDHEN, CDR2 SYDVKM. This CDR3 region has 12 residues.

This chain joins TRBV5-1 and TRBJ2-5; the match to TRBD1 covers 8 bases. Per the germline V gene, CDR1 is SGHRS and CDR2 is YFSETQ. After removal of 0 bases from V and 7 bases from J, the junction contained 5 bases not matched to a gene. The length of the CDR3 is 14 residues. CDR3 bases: TGCGCCAGCAGCTTGGGGGGACAGGCCTTGACCCAGTACTTC. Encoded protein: CASSLGGQALTQYF.

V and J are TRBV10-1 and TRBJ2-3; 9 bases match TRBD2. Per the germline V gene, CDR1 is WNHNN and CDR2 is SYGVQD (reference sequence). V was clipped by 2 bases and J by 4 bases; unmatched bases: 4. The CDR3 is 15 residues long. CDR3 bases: TGCGCCAGCAGTGAGGGCGGGAGGGTGCCAGATACGCAGTATTTT. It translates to CASSEGGRVPDTQYF.

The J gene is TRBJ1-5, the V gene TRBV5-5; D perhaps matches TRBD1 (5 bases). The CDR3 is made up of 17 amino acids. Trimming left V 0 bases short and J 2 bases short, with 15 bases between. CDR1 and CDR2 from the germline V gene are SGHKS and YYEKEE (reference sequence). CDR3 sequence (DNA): TGTGCCAGCAGCTTGGTTTTAGCGGGGCCCGGCAATCAGCCCCAGCATTTT. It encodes CASSLVLAGPGNQPQHF.

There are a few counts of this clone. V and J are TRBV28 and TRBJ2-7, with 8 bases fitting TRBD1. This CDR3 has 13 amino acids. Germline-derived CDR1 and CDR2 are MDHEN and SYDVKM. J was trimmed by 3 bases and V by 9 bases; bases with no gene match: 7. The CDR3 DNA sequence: TGTGCCAGTAGACAGGGGCTATTCTACGAGCAGTACTTC. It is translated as CASRQGLFYEQYF.

The CDR3 here is CASSKGVSYNEQFF. The CDR3 bases are TGTGCCAGCAGTAAGGGGGTTTCCTACAATGAGCAGTTCTTC. The chain couples TRBV6-5 to TRBJ2-1, with TRBD1 as a possible D gene (6 bases). This CDR3 is 14 amino acids long. Germline CDR1 is MNHEY and CDR2 is SVGAGI. Trimming removed 5 bases from V and 1 base from J, with 9 bases in between.

CDR3 in DNA: TGTGCCACCAGAGTTAGTCAGGGAGGGCATTTAGCCAAAAACATTCAGTACTTC. Amino acids: CATRVSQGGHLAKNIQYF. The rearrangement links TRBV24-1 to TRBJ2-4; TRBD2 agrees at 7 bases. The germline V gene encodes CDR1 KGHDR and CDR2 SFDVKD. V lost 7 bases and J lost 0; bases outside the gene matches: 14. This CDR3 is 18 amino acids long.

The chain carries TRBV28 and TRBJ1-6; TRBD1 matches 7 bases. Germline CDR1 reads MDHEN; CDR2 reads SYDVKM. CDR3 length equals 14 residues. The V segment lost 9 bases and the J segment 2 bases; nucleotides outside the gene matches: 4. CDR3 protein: CARRQGPYNSPLHF. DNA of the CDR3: TGTGCCAGGAGACAGGGCCCCTATAATTCACCCCTCCACTTT.

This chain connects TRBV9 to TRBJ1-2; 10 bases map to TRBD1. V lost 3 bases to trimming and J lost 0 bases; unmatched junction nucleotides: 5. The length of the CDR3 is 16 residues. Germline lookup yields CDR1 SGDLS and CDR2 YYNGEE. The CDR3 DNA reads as TGTGCCAGCAGCGGGGGACAGGGGACTACTAACTATGGCTACACCTTC. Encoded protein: CASSGGQGTTNYGYTF.

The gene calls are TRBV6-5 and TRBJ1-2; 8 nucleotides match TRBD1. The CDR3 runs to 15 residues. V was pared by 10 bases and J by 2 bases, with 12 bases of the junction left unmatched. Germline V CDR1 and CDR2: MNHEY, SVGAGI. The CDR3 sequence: CATGQGGLMNYGYTF. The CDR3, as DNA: TGTGCCACCGGACAGGGCGGTCTTATGAACTATGGCTACACCTTC.

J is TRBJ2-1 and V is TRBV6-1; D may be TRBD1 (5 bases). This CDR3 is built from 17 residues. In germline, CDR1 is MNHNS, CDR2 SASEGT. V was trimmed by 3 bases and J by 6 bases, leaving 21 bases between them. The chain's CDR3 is CASSDSRYIGALNEQFF. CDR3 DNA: TGTGCCAGCAGTGATAGTCGATACATTGGGGCCCTCAATGAGCAGTTCTTC.

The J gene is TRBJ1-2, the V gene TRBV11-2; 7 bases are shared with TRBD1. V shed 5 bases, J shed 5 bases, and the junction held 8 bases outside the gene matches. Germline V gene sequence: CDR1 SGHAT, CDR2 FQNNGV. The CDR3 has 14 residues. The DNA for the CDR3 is TGTGCCAGCAGCCCCGGGGACAGCTATTATGGCTACACCTTC. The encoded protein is CASSPGDSYYGYTF.

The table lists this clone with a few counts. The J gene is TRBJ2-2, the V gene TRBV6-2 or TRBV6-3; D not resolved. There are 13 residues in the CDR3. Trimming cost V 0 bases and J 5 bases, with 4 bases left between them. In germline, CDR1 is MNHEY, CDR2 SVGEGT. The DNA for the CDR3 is TGTGCCAGCAGTTACTCGACTACCGGGGAGCTGTTTTTT. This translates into CASSYSTTGELFF.

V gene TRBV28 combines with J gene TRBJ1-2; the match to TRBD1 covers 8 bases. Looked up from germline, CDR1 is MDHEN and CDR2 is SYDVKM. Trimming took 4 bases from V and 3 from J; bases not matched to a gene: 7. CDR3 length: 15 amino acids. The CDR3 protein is CASSYGTGMDYGYTF. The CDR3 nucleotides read TGTGCCAGCAGTTATGGGACAGGTATGGACTATGGCTACACCTTC.

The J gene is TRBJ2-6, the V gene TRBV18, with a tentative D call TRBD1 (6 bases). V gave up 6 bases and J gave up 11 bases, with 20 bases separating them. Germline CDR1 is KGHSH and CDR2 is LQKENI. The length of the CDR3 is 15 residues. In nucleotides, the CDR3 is TGTGCCAGCTCCCAGAGCCCCGGGACAAGCCACGTCCTGACTTTC. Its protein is CASSQSPGTSHVLTF.